The following is a TCR beta chain sequence with its context. The sample belongs to a study of blood T cell repertoires in COVID-19. Germline values: CDR1 MNHNS, CDR2 SASEGT. With 3 bases removed from V and 3 bases from J, the gap between germline ends came to 15 bases. The CDR3 has 15 amino acids. Authors' methods: Amplification of reference gene primers was used by the study to estimate nucleated cell counts. The table came from immunoSEQ multiplex PCR; TCRdb's copy has only in-frame clones and leaves some out. The V and J calls and clone size were taken over from that table, and D and trimming were inferred from the DNA. The data show 70,000 or so clones, 70% to 80% seen once.

The receptor was derived from a man between 65 and 79 years old with acute or convalescent COVID-19. Sequencing was carried out using peripheral blood. The chain uses TRBV6-1 and TRBJ2-7, with TRBD1 as a possible D gene (6 bases). CDR3 in amino acids: CASSEPGHGFYEQYF. The CDR3 DNA reads as TGTGCCAGCAGTGAGCCGGGACATGGTTTCTACGAGCAGTACTTC.